The present T cell receptor beta chain was sequenced within a study of blood T cells in healthy people across ages (dated by TCRdb to between 2015 and 2017). At the level of the whole study: In model experiments, roughly one uniquely barcoded TCR beta cDNA molecule per two T cells was captured by template switching. To track age-related changes in TCR beta repertoire diversity, the study relied on deep sequencing normalized with unique cDNA molecular identifiers. Four age groups were formed from the donors: young (average approximately 15 years), middle-aged (around 39), aged (about 62) and long-lived (82). The study analyzed two additional independent replicas of 1 million unique cDNA reads from the same blood draw for two donors, one aged 18 to 30 and one aged 80 or older. What the study reported, not specific to this receptor: There was a strong correlation between observed TCR beta diversity and the percentage of naive T cells measured by flow cytometry. Donor CMV infection status was unknown, potentially confounding age-related changes in expanded clonotypes. Estimates of total diversity from one million sequenced T cells were regarded as lower bounds and underestimates. Because profiling used bulk unsorted PBMCs, naive and antigen-experienced compartments could not be compared conclusively. As age increased, observed TCR beta diversity per million T cells dropped in a roughly linear way, and a significant reduction was already evident by age 40. Compared with the aged group, the long-lived group had more naive CD4+ T cells, fewer expanded clones and increased TCR diversity, suggesting age selection.

Only a few counts were recorded for this clonotype. No cognate antigen has been identified for it. Per-base quality was not reported, and no clone a single base away is much larger than it. The roughly 37 donors, aged roughly 6 to 95 years, were systemically healthy Caucasian individuals from Russia. Approximately 9.7 milliliters of peripheral blood were drawn from each donor into EDTA-treated Vacutainer tubes. PBMCs were isolated by Ficoll-Paque density-gradient centrifugation, with at least 7 million obtained per sample. Trizol reagent was used to extract total RNA from PBMCs, with at least 6 micrograms per sample. For every donor, an aliquot of PBMCs went through flow cytometry to measure the percentages of naive CD45RAhigh/CD27high T cells. Libraries were constructed by 5' RACE. Sequenced using an Illumina HiSeq 2500. A second roughly 6 to 11 cycle PCR used a sample-barcoded 5' primer and a J-beta primer mix. A template-switch 5' adaptor carrying 12 random nucleotides introduced a unique molecular identifier onto each TCR beta cDNA molecule. At least 2.5 million CDR3-containing paired-end reads were obtained from each sample. First-strand cDNA synthesis was performed from all RNA using the Mint cDNA synthesis kit, with priming by a TRBC-specific oligonucleotide. After uracil-DNA glycosylase treatment, a first 18-cycle PCR used universal primers M1SS and BC2_uni_R on all cDNA. Under the source paper's analysis protocol: Normalization of each sample was performed by random selection of 1 million high-quality reads, each carrying a distinct molecular identifier. Instead of being binned into consensus sequences, reads that shared molecular identifiers were thrown out. MiTCR, run with a Q25 quality threshold and the strictest error-elimination algorithm, handled CDR3 identification, clonotype clustering and error correction. A nonparametric unseen species model using Euler transformation provided a lower-bound estimate of total TCR beta diversity. TCRdb handled the public reads itself, with Q25 trimming in fastp and clone calling in MiXCR, and kept productive beta chains. Rows are combined by CDR3 protein, so each entry shows the most common genes and DNA. For this entry, the V and J calls and clone size follow TCRdb and not the study's own pipeline. The sample records about 540,000 distinct CDR3 sequences, more than 20% of which are singletons. Less than 9% of the sample lies in the top ten.

Ends trimmed: V by 0 bases, J by 0 bases; bases unmatched to a gene: 1. The germline V gene (reference sequence) provides CDR1 DFQATT and CDR2 SNEGSKA. The CDR3 starts with the cysteine, ends with the phenylalanine, and has 15 residues. This entry keeps only the CDR3 DNA: 45 bases, framed from base 1. The same data also contributed to another study, on T cells of mothers and their children. From the second report: Nine systemically healthy Caucasian individuals, comprising three mothers and their six children, were included as donors. cDNA synthesis used all of the extracted RNA, with 1.5 ug of RNA in each 15 ul reaction. In the second PCR, the M1S primer introduced both the sample barcodes and 2-4 random nucleotides. Each mother yielded over 9 million TCR beta CDR3 reads and each child roughly 3 million reads. In both related and unrelated pairs, thymic selection shapes the output of TCR recombination in a similar way, with inherited differences having only a minor effect. Normalized repertoire overlap was always slightly but never significantly higher in related than unrelated mother-child pairs. No persistent microchimeric T cell clones were found, with a detection sensitivity of around 100 clones per million clonotypes. In the study, deep NGS was used to compare the TCR beta repertoires of mothers and children, and features distinguishing related mother-child pairs from unrelated individuals were sought. On average, the children were approximately 11 +/- 4 years old, while the mothers were approximately 40 +/- 4 years old. After adapters were ligated using NEBNext reagents, the libraries underwent 100+100 nt paired-end sequencing on an Illumina HiSeq 2000. To prevent cross-contamination, the mother and child libraries were prepared a month apart and were sequenced in separate runs. Each donor had between about 450,000 and 2,100,000 distinct TCR beta clonotypes identified. Naive TCR beta clonotypes were estimated from low-frequency clonotypes matched to each donor's FACS-determined naive share, without sorting.

The receptor was derived from a boy between 10 and 17 years old in good health. The material sequenced was blood. The chain is assembled from TRBV20-1 and TRBJ2-2; the junction holds 7 bases that match TRBD2. At the DNA level, the sequence is TGCAGTGCTAGAGACAGCGGGGCGAACACCGGGGAGCTGTTTTTT. It translates to CSARDSGANTGELFF.